The entry below gives a single T cell receptor beta chain sequence along with its context. Using immunoSEQ multiplex PCR, the repertoire was profiled, and TCRdb retains in-frame clones only, with some absent. The repertoire includes some 180,000 clones, 70% to 90% of them detected once, and roughly 5.5% sits in the top ten. This sample is part of a study of blood T cell repertoires in COVID-19. J lost 5 bases, V lost 1 base, and 2 bases had no gene match. This CDR3 comprises 16 residues. Per germline, CDR1 LGHDT and CDR2 YNNKEL (reference sequence). V usage is TRBV3-1 (or the pseudogene TRBV3-2) and J usage is TRBJ1-6, with 10 positions matching TRBD1. The clonotype comes from a man aged 35 to 55 with active or convalescent COVID-19. The specimen was peripheral blood. The CDR3 here is CASSQGTGGNNSPLHF. The DNA of the CDR3 is TGTGCCAGCAGCCAAGGGACAGGGGGGAATAATTCACCCCTCCACTTT.